Each of the 20 T cell receptor beta chains below was sequenced from the same sample in a study of shared clonotypes between healthy human individuals. Sequencing was performed with immunoSEQ multiplex PCR; in TCRdb, only in-frame clones are kept and a portion is missing. The data hold fewer than 550,000 clones, with 60% to 80% observed a single time. Sequenced material: PBMCs. The receptor source for this set is a woman between 40 and 50 years old in good health. Some clones in this sample may be carry-over from other donors' samples.

The V call is TRBV10-3, the J call TRBJ2-7, with D possibly matching TRBD2 (6 bases). The germline V gene has CDR1 ENHRY and CDR2 SYGVKD. The CDR3 totals 14 residues. The ends were cut back, 0 bases at V and 3 bases at J, with 9 bases in the middle. CDR3 sequence reads: CAISESVADYEQYF. CDR3 coding DNA: TGTGCCATCAGTGAGTCAGTAGCGGACTACGAGCAGTACTTC.

This clone was observed a single time. V usage is TRBV27 and J usage is TRBJ2-7; the D is unclear. Trimming left V 4 bases short and J 0 bases short, with 4 bases between. The CDR3 covers 12 residues. The V gene's germline CDR1 is MNHEY and CDR2 SMNVEV (reference sequence). CDR3 region: CASSSDSYEQYF. The CDR3 nucleotides read TGTGCCAGCAGTTCAGACTCCTACGAGCAGTACTTC.

J is TRBJ1-3 and V is TRBV6-5; D remains unclear. Per the germline V gene, CDR1 is MNHEY and CDR2 is SVGAGI. The ends were cut back, 0 bases at V and 0 bases at J, with 3 bases in the middle. There are 14 residues in the CDR3. The CDR3 region has the DNA TGTGCCAGCAGTTACTCGGGCTCTGGAAACACCATATATTTT. Residues: CASSYSGSGNTIYF.

The rearrangement links TRBV6-5 to TRBJ2-7, with a weak D call TRBD1 (7 bases). Germline loops: CDR1 MNHEY, CDR2 SVGAGI. CDR3 length: 13 amino acids. The germline V and J ends were trimmed by 5 bases and 3 bases, with 11 bases remaining between them. The CDR3: CASSQGGYYEQYF. For the CDR3, the DNA is TGTGCCAGCAGTCAGGGGGGTTACTACGAGCAGTACTTC.

CDR3 DNA sequence: TGTGCCAGCTCCCGGAATCTGGGCGGGAGCTCCTACAATGAGCAGTTCTTC. This sequence encodes CASSRNLGGSSYNEQFF. The chain links TRBV18 to TRBJ2-1; TRBD2 aligns across 7 bases. Germline V lookup: CDR1 KGHSH, CDR2 LQKENI. Trimming at V came to 6 bases and at J to 0 bases, leaving 11 bases not matched to a gene. The CDR3 is 17 residues long.

This chain connects TRBV5-4 to TRBJ1-4, with D hard to call. V lost 7 bases and J 6 bases, leaving 10 bases between the germline ends. In germline, CDR1 is SGHNT, CDR2 YYREEE (reference sequence). The CDR3 runs 12 residues. DNA for the CDR3: TGTGCCAGCTCGACGGTGGATGAAAAACTGTTTTTT. Amino acids: CASSTVDEKLFF.

The chain is built from TRBV28 and TRBJ2-1, with D tentatively TRBD1 (6 bases). The germline gives CDR1 MDHEN, CDR2 SYDVKM. The CDR3 spans 15 residues. The V end was cut by 5 bases, the J end by 0 bases, with 11 bases between. This CDR3 is CASSPPGVSYNEQFF. CDR3 in DNA: TGTGCCAGCAGTCCACCAGGGGTCTCCTACAATGAGCAGTTCTTC.

The chain couples TRBV28 to TRBJ2-5, with a possible D match to TRBD2 (5 bases). Germline CDR1 is MDHEN and CDR2 is SYDVKM. This CDR3 contains 13 residues. The V gene lost 6 bases and the J gene lost 7 bases, with 15 bases spanning the gap. The CDR3 nucleotides are TGTGCCAGCAGCCGTCCCGTCACTAGGACCCAGTACTTC. Translating gives CASSRPVTRTQYF.

This clone was seen only once. The chain uses TRBV10-3 and TRBJ2-1, with 11 bases lining up with TRBD2. This CDR3 spans 16 amino acids. In germline, CDR1 is ENHRY, CDR2 SYGVKD. With 6 bases clipped from V and 0 bases from J, the junction kept 4 bases outside the gene matches. As DNA, the CDR3 is TGTGCCATCAGCCCCGGGACTAGCGGCTCCTACAATGAGCAGTTCTTC. This gives the protein CAISPGTSGSYNEQFF.

To note about this clone: A single base is all that separates this from a far larger clone, so a read error is likely. V gene TRBV9 combines with J gene TRBJ2-1; D ambiguous. The germline V gene encodes CDR1 SGDLS and CDR2 YYNGEE. This CDR3 has 15 residues. The ends were cut back, 0 bases at V and 7 bases at J, with 14 bases in the middle. CDR3 in amino acids: CASSVEGWRGNEQFF. The CDR3 DNA sequence: TGTGCCAGCAGCGTAGAAGGCTGGAGAGGTAATGAGCAGTTCTTC.

This clone came up once. The CDR3 bases are TGCGCCAGCAGCTTGTCTAGCGGGAGGGACAATGAGCAGTTCTTC. Its translation: CASSLSSGRDNEQFF. The rearrangement links TRBV5-1 to TRBJ2-1; 12 positions agree with TRBD2. The V and J ends lost 1 base and 5 bases, in that order; junction bases with no gene match: 1. This CDR3 is built from 15 residues. Per germline, CDR1 SGHRS and CDR2 YFSETQ.

This chain uses TRBV7-9 with TRBJ2-5; the match to TRBD2 covers 10 bases. This CDR3 is built from 15 residues. Germline values: CDR1 SEHNR, CDR2 FQNEAQ (reference sequence). V shed 1 base, J shed 5 bases, and the junction held 4 bases outside the gene matches. In DNA, the CDR3 is TGTGCCAGCAGCTTAGACCTAGCGGGAGTGGAGACCCAGTACTTC. Translation: CASSLDLAGVETQYF.

The rearrangement joins TRBV5-1 to TRBJ2-1; D may be TRBD2 (7 bases). Germline CDR1 and CDR2: SGHRS and YFSETQ. Trimming left V 3 bases short and J 5 bases short, with 12 bases between. The CDR3 consists of 14 residues. The CDR3 DNA sequence: TGCGCCAGCAGCTGGGGGGGCCCCAACAATGAGCAGTTCTTC. Protein sequence: CASSWGGPNNEQFF.

The V and J genes are TRBV19 and TRBJ2-1; D remains ambiguous. The CDR3 covers 14 residues. Germline V CDR1 and CDR2: LNHDA, SQIVND (reference sequence). V lost 6 bases to trimming and J lost 7 bases, with 16 bases between them. DNA for the CDR3: TGTGCCAGTAGGGCAGATGTTAGCTCTAATGAGCAGTTCTTC. It yields the protein CASRADVSSNEQFF.

This clone has more than one count but fewer than ten. V and J are TRBV6-4 and TRBJ2-3; 8 bases match TRBD2. This CDR3 comprises 14 residues. From germline, CDR1 is MRHNA and CDR2 SNTAGT. V trimming: 3 bases; J trimming: 4 bases; junction bases outside the gene matches: 3. CDR3 amino acids: CASSELAGSDTQYF. CDR3 in DNA: TGTGCCAGCAGTGAGTTAGCGGGATCAGATACGCAGTATTTT.

V gene TRBV7-8 combines with J gene TRBJ1-2; 7 bases line up with TRBD1. The trim removed 4 bases at V and 7 bases at J, leaving 15 bases unmatched. Germline assignment: CDR1 SGHVS and CDR2 FQNEAQ. The CDR3 has 16 residues. The CDR3 DNA reads as TGTGCCAGCAGCTCCTTGATGGTGAACAGGGGCTCTGGCTACACCTTC. It encodes CASSSLMVNRGSGYTF.

This clone was picked up one time. This sample also contains other DNA sequences that code for the same CDR3. V is TRBV18 and J is TRBJ1-2; 9 bases are a match to TRBD1. Germline V gives CDR1 KGHSH, CDR2 LQKENI. CDR3 length: 15 amino acids. V lost 0 bases and J lost 3; bases outside the gene matches: 2. CDR3: CASSPPTGGDYGYTF. The DNA for the CDR3 is TGTGCCAGCTCACCACCGACAGGGGGGGACTATGGCTACACCTTC.

A single count supports this clone. The gene calls are TRBV18 and TRBJ2-7; 11 bases match TRBD1. Germline V gene data show CDR1 as KGHSH and CDR2 as LQKENI. The CDR3 is 16 residues long. The trim removed 1 base at V and 5 bases at J, leaving 7 bases unmatched. Here the CDR3 DNA reads TGTGCCAGCTCACCACTTGGGACAGGGGGGAGTCACGAGCAGTACTTC. This encodes CASSPLGTGGSHEQYF.

This clone appeared a few times. The chain couples TRBV19 to TRBJ2-1; D possibly corresponds to TRBD1 (6 bases). Trimming removed 8 bases from V and 4 bases from J, with 15 bases in between. The CDR3 has 14 amino acids. Germline V gives CDR1 LNHDA, CDR2 SQIVND (reference sequence). CDR3 DNA sequence: TGTGCCAGTTCCCCGGGACAAACTTACAATGAGCAGTTCTTC. It encodes CASSPGQTYNEQFF.

This chain joins TRBV15 and TRBJ1-6; D might be TRBD1 (5 bases). The CDR3 has 15 residues. Deletions cut 0 bases from V and 8 bases from J, with 11 bases between. The germline V gene has CDR1 LNHNV and CDR2 YYDKDF (reference sequence). Here the CDR3 reads CATSRDRGSYSPLHF. The CDR3 bases are TGTGCCACCAGCAGAGATCGGGGCAGCTATTCACCCCTCCACTTT.